Detailed here is one T cell receptor (beta chain). This record belongs to a study of regulatory T cells in long-lasting Graves disease. With 6 bases clipped from V and 10 bases from J, the junction kept 3 bases outside the gene matches. The CDR3 runs 11 residues. Per germline, CDR1 LGHDT and CDR2 YNNKEL (reference sequence). Time point: persistent/refractory GD, antithyroid drugs over 5 years with positive TRAb. Making the TCR library involved RNA that had been extracted from PBMCs. The guidelines of the American Thyroid Association were the basis for diagnosing Graves' disease. iRepertoire HTBI primers and Arm-PCR of CDR3 regions built TCR beta libraries. TCRdb passed the multiplex PCR reads through MiXCR, listing each CDR3 protein once. The sample shows 430,000 or so distinct CDR3 sequences, around a fifth of them seen only once.

The clonotype comes from a female donor with Graves disease. Source: peripheral blood mononuclear cells (PBMCs), taken when the disease was refractory, from a patient treated with antithyroid drugs. V is TRBV3-1 and J is TRBJ1-2; 9 bases agree with TRBD1. CDR3: CASRGDRVYTF. CDR3 DNA sequence: TGTGCCAGCAGGGGGGACAGGGTCTACACCTTC.